The 21 T cell receptor beta chains listed next were all sequenced from one sample in a study of Ad26.COV2.S vaccination and SARS-CoV-2 variants. Clones were sequenced by immunoSEQ multiplex PCR, and TCRdb holds only the in-frame ones, with some missing. This sample has under 550,000 clones, with 90% found just once. Regarding treatment: some 20 received Ad26.COV2.S at low or high dose, single or two shots; about 5 received placebo; per-sample allocation not given. Specimen acquisition occurred on day 63 following the initial vaccine or placebo injection. The sample was peripheral blood, taken in a trial of Ad26.COV2.S vaccine versus placebo. These receptors were taken from a person aged 18-65 years who received the Ad26.COV2.S COVID-19 vaccine or a placebo.

The chain is built from TRBV28 and TRBJ2-7; possibly TRBD1 for D (5 bases). V was pared by 2 bases and J by 6 bases, with 17 bases between. Germline V gives CDR1 MDHEN, CDR2 SYDVKM. The CDR3 consists of 15 residues. The CDR3 DNA reads as TGTGCCAGCAGTTTAATCCAGGGCTGGTCCGCCGAGCAGTACTTC. Protein: CASSLIQGWSAEQYF.

The chain is built from TRBV25-1 and TRBJ1-3, with a weak D call TRBD1 (5 bases). The CDR3 contains 15 residues. The germline V gene encodes CDR1 MGHDK and CDR2 SYGVNS. Trimming left V 5 bases short and J 4 bases short, with 15 bases between. The CDR3 sequence: CASSRAGNSGNTIYF. The CDR3 DNA follows: TGTGCCAGCAGTAGGGCAGGGAACTCCGGAAACACCATATATTTT.

CDR3 in amino acids: CASSTPWVGEQFF. The CDR3 coding sequence is TGTGCCAGTAGTACCCCCTGGGTCGGGGAGCAGTTCTTC. The chain links TRBV19 to TRBJ2-1; no firm D call. Deletions cut 4 bases from V and 10 bases from J, with 14 bases between. Germline CDR1 is LNHDA and CDR2 is SQIVND (reference sequence). The CDR3 has 13 residues.

The chain has TRBV5-5 and TRBJ2-7; 14 nucleotides agree with TRBD2. V lost 0 bases to trimming and J lost 6 bases; unmatched junction nucleotides: 14. The CDR3 extends over 19 amino acids. The germline gives CDR1 SGHKS, CDR2 YYEKEE (reference sequence). CDR3 loop: CASSLAIRLAGGPFGEQYF. The CDR3 DNA is TGTGCCAGCAGCTTGGCCATAAGACTAGCGGGAGGGCCTTTTGGCGAGCAGTACTTC.

The rearrangement uses TRBV7-2 and TRBJ2-2, with 9 positions matching TRBD1. CDR1 SGHTA and CDR2 FQGNSA come from the germline V gene. The CDR3 spans 14 residues. Trimming took 3 bases from V and 9 from J; bases not matched to a gene: 5. The CDR3 sequence is CASSLSGQGWELFF. As DNA, the CDR3 is TGTGCCAGCAGCTTGTCGGGACAGGGTTGGGAGCTGTTTTTT. Combining the CDR3 with reference TRBV7-2 and TRBJ2-2 gives the whole variable domain GAGVSQSPSNKVTEKGKDVELRCDPISGHTALYWYRQSLGQGLEFLIYFQGNSAPDKSGLPSDRFSAERTGGSVSTLTIQRTQQEDSAVYLCASSLSGQGWELFFGEGSRLTVL.

This chain uses TRBV7-9 with TRBJ2-3; TRBD2 is a possible D gene (6 bases). The CDR3 sequence is 15 residues long. Trimming pared 3 bases from V and 11 bases from J, leaving 21 bases between. Germline lookup yields CDR1 SEHNR and CDR2 FQNEAQ (reference sequence). Here the CDR3 DNA reads TGTGCCAGCAGCTTTACTTTGAGCGGGCCGGGGGTGCAGTATTTT. Its protein is CASSFTLSGPGVQYF.

This clone appeared a single time. For the CDR3, the DNA is TGCGCCAGCAGCCTCATCCAGGATGAACTGTTTTTT. As protein: CASSLIQDELFF. The V gene is TRBV4-3, the J gene TRBJ1-4; no definite D call. Trimming took 4 bases from V and 12 from J, leaving 12 bases between them. Germline CDR1 reads LGHNA; CDR2 reads YSLEER. There are 12 residues in the CDR3.

The chain carries TRBV4-3 and TRBJ1-1, with D possibly matching TRBD1 (5 bases). Germline CDR1 LGHNA, CDR2 YSLEER. The CDR3 is 13 amino acids. The germline V and J ends were trimmed by 4 bases and 4 bases, with 10 bases remaining between them. CDR3 DNA sequence: TGCGCCAGCAGCCCCCGGAGGGGCACTGAAGCTTTCTTT. It encodes CASSPRRGTEAFF.

V is TRBV4-3 and J is TRBJ1-6; D is uncertain. The CDR3 spans 15 residues. The V end lost 1 base, the J end lost 9 bases, and 13 bases lay between the germline ends. CDR1 is LGHNA, CDR2 YSLEER, per germline. The CDR3 region is CASSQGMSGVSPLHF. CDR3 in DNA: TGCGCCAGCAGCCAAGGAATGTCAGGTGTTTCACCCCTCCACTTT.

V usage is TRBV5-6 and J usage is TRBJ2-1; D tentatively fits TRBD1 or TRBD2 (6 bases each). The V end was cut by 0 bases, the J end by 0 bases, with 10 bases between. This CDR3 is built from 16 residues. Germline V gene lookup returns CDR1 SGHDT and CDR2 YYEEEE. CDR3 residues: CASSLVGGSSYNEQFF. The CDR3 bases are TGTGCCAGCAGCTTGGTCGGGGGCAGCTCCTACAATGAGCAGTTCTTC.

V is TRBV24-1 and J is TRBJ2-5; a weak D match, TRBD1 (6 bases). The CDR3 is 14 residues long. Germline CDR1 KGHDR, CDR2 SFDVKD. The V end lost 2 bases, the J end lost 2 bases, and 8 bases lay between the germline ends. The CDR3 reads CATSDWTDQETQYF. In DNA form, the CDR3 reads TGTGCCACCAGTGATTGGACAGATCAAGAGACCCAGTACTTC.

The V gene is TRBV2, the J gene TRBJ2-5, with D tentatively TRBD1 (6 bases). The CDR3 has 15 residues. V was pared by 7 bases and J by 2 bases, with 17 bases between. Looked up from germline, CDR1 is SNHLY and CDR2 is FYNNEI. The CDR3 DNA follows: TGTGCCAGCACCCCGGTGGGTACAGGGCAAGAGACCCAGTACTTC. As protein: CASTPVGTGQETQYF.

The V gene is TRBV5-1, the J gene TRBJ2-3; 12 bases line up with TRBD2. The germline V gene has CDR1 SGHRS and CDR2 YFSETQ. The CDR3 has 16 amino acids. V lost 4 bases, J lost 4 bases, and 7 bases stayed unmatched. In nucleotides, the CDR3 is TGCGCCAGCAGCCCCGATCTAGCGGGAGGGCCAGATACGCAGTATTTT. Residues: CASSPDLAGGPDTQYF.

The chain uses TRBV9 and TRBJ2-5, with D possibly matching TRBD1 (7 bases). The CDR3 runs 15 residues. V lost 0 bases to trimming and J lost 9 bases, with 18 bases between them. Looked up from germline, CDR1 is SGDLS and CDR2 is YYNGEE. The CDR3 DNA is TGTGCCAGCAGCGTAGCCCAGGGGGGCCCATTGTCCCAGTACTTC. Amino acids: CASSVAQGGPLSQYF.

The chain is built from TRBV18 and TRBJ1-2; D may be TRBD1 (5 bases). Trimming stripped 0 bases from V and 3 bases from J, with 11 bases between. The CDR3 spans 15 residues. Germline V lookup: CDR1 KGHSH, CDR2 LQKENI. The CDR3 sequence: CASSPPSGQDYGYTF. In nucleotides, the CDR3 is TGTGCCAGCTCACCACCTTCAGGGCAGGACTATGGCTACACCTTC.

The genes are TRBV19 and TRBJ2-1; TRBD1 is a possible D gene (6 bases). The V and J ends lost 1 base and 2 bases respectively, with 9 bases between them. The CDR3 has 15 amino acids. Germline CDR1 reads LNHDA; CDR2 reads SQIVND (reference sequence). CDR3 in amino acids: CASSIGQAPYNEQFF. DNA of the CDR3: TGTGCCAGTAGTATAGGACAGGCTCCCTACAATGAGCAGTTCTTC.

The CDR3 nucleotides read TGTGCCAGCAGCTTTTCTAGCGGCAGCTATAGTGAGCAGTACTTC. The encoded protein is CASSFSSGSYSEQYF. The genes are TRBV7-9 and TRBJ2-7, with TRBD2 identical over 7 bases. J was trimmed by 7 bases and V by 3 bases; bases with no gene match: 12. Germline V gene data show CDR1 as SEHNR and CDR2 as FQNEAQ (reference sequence). CDR3 length: 15 amino acids. Drawing the rest from reference TRBV7-9 and TRBJ2-7, the complete variable domain is DTGVSQNPRHKITKRGQNVTFRCDPISEHNRLYWYRQTLGQGPEFLTYFQNEAQLEKSRLLSDRFSAERPKGSFSTLEIQRTEQGDSAMYLCASSFSSGSYSEQYFGPGTRLTVT.

The chain uses TRBV6-2 or TRBV6-3 and TRBJ2-7, with unresolved D. CDR1 and CDR2 from the germline V gene are MNHEY and SVGEGT. The CDR3 has 14 residues. V lost 5 bases and J lost 0, with 11 bases in between. The CDR3 here is CASSRRLISYEQYF. The DNA of the CDR3 is TGTGCCAGCAGTCGAAGACTGATCTCCTACGAGCAGTACTTC.

V is TRBV18 and J is TRBJ2-5, with no clear D. Germline-derived CDR1 and CDR2 are KGHSH and LQKENI. The V gene lost 0 bases and the J gene lost 3 bases, with 11 bases spanning the gap. This CDR3 spans 15 amino acids. The CDR3 is CASSPPGRSKETQYF. CDR3 DNA sequence: TGTGCCAGCTCACCACCGGGCAGGTCGAAAGAGACCCAGTACTTC.

The chain employs TRBV6-5 and TRBJ1-1; 7 bases line up with TRBD1. The V and J ends lost 2 bases and 1 base, in that order; junction bases with no gene match: 7. CDR3 size: 16 residues. The germline CDR1 and CDR2 sequences are MNHEY and SVGAGI. The CDR3 sequence: CASSYTWTGKNTEAFF. The CDR3 nucleotides are TGTGCCAGCAGTTACACCTGGACAGGAAAGAACACTGAAGCTTTCTTT.

The rearrangement joins TRBV11-3 to TRBJ2-7; D is uncertain. The CDR3 covers 13 residues. Per germline, CDR1 SGHNT and CDR2 YENEEA. Trimming took 0 bases from V and 4 from J, leaving 7 bases between them. The CDR3 DNA is TGTGCCAGCAGCTTAGAAGACGGGTACGAGCAGTACTTC. Protein product: CASSLEDGYEQYF. Supplemented by reference TRBV11-3 and TRBJ2-7, the full variable domain reads EAGVVQSPRYKIIEKKQPVAFWCNPISGHNTLYWYLQNLGQGPELLIRYENEEAVDDSQLPKDRFSAERLKGVDSTLKIQPAELGDSAVYLCASSLEDGYEQYFGPGTRLTVT.